These 12 T cell receptor beta chains share one sample of origin, sequenced in a study of siplizumab effects on memory and regulatory T cells. Repertoires were generated with immunoSEQ multiplex PCR, while TCRdb's copy carries only in-frame clones and drops some. This sample has about 100,000 clones, with 85% to 95% found just once. The sample taken for sequencing was non-Treg CD4+ T cells sorted from blood. These receptors were obtained from a human donor in good health.

The rearrangement joins TRBV28 to TRBJ1-1; 7 nucleotides align to TRBD1. This CDR3 region has 17 residues. With V trimmed by 5 bases and J by 0 bases, 12 bases remained unmatched. Germline V CDR1 and CDR2: MDHEN, SYDVKM. The CDR3 DNA reads as TGTGCCAGCAGTCCAAATCCCGGGACAGCGATGAACACTGAAGCTTTCTTT. Protein: CASSPNPGTAMNTEAFF.

This clone was found once. The chain links TRBV6-5 to TRBJ1-1; D possibly corresponds to TRBD1 (5 bases). Germline loops: CDR1 MNHEY, CDR2 SVGAGI. The ends were cut back, 0 bases at V and 8 bases at J, with 13 bases in the middle. The CDR3 is made up of 14 amino acids. CDR3 residues: CASSYSSAGREAFF. CDR3 nucleotide sequence: TGTGCCAGCAGTTACTCGTCGGCGGGGCGCGAAGCTTTCTTT.

This chain uses TRBV6-6 with TRBJ1-2, with 8 bases lining up with TRBD1. Unmatched junction bases numbered 5, after V lost 7 bases and J lost 1 base. Germline-derived CDR1 and CDR2 are MNHNY and SVGAGI (reference sequence). The CDR3 covers 14 residues. The CDR3 coding sequence is TGTGCCAGCACCGACAGGGGAGGTAACTATGGCTACACCTTC. The encoded protein is CASTDRGGNYGYTF.

J is TRBJ2-3 and V is TRBV5-1; 9 bases match TRBD1. Germline V gene lookup returns CDR1 SGHRS and CDR2 YFSETQ. Trimming removed 0 bases from V and 2 bases from J; junction bases left unmatched: 4. The CDR3 loop spans 16 amino acids. In nucleotides, the CDR3 is TGCGCCAGCAGCTTGGTCTGGGACAGGGACACAGATACGCAGTATTTT. Its translation is CASSLVWDRDTDTQYF.

The V gene is TRBV18, the J gene TRBJ2-7, with a possible D match to TRBD2 (5 bases). The CDR3 is 15 residues long. V lost 4 bases, J lost 2 bases, and 15 bases lay in between. In germline, CDR1 is KGHSH, CDR2 LQKENI. This chain's CDR3 is CASSQEVGVTYEQYF. In nucleotides, the CDR3 is TGTGCCAGCTCACAAGAGGTCGGGGTTACCTACGAGCAGTACTTC.

The genes are TRBV27 and TRBJ2-1; TRBD1 is a possible D gene (5 bases). Germline CDR1 reads MNHEY; CDR2 reads SMNVEV (reference sequence). Trimming cost V 5 bases and J 8 bases, with 19 bases left between them. The CDR3 is 15 residues long. CDR3 sequence (DNA): TGTGCCAGCAGTACCCAAGGGGCGTGGACCTATGAGCAGTTCTTC. Protein product: CASSTQGAWTYEQFF.

This chain joins TRBV11-2 and TRBJ2-5; D call uncertain. This CDR3 contains 11 residues. CDR1 SGHAT and CDR2 FQNNGV come from the germline V gene. Trimming left V 2 bases short and J 2 bases short, with 0 bases between. The CDR3 region has the DNA TGTGCCAGCAGCTTACAAGAGACCCAGTACTTC. Translated: CASSLQETQYF.

The rearrangement joins TRBV5-8 to TRBJ2-3; D remains ambiguous. The CDR3 consists of 14 residues. Germline loops: CDR1 SGHTS, CDR2 YDEGEE. V lost 4 bases to trimming and J lost 2 bases, with 11 bases between them. The CDR3 DNA sequence: TGTGCCAGCAGCGTTGGGATCTCCACAGATACGCAGTATTTT. Translated, it gives CASSVGISTDTQYF.

The chain joins TRBV28 to TRBJ2-5, with D perhaps TRBD2 (6 bases). CDR3 length equals 14 residues. V dropped 6 bases and J dropped 5 bases, with 16 bases sitting between them. Germline assignment: CDR1 MDHEN and CDR2 SYDVKM. The CDR3 nucleotides read TGTGCCAGCAGCCCCGCAGGAGGGCGGGAGACCCAGTACTTC. Protein: CASSPAGGRETQYF.

This chain links TRBV27 with TRBJ2-7, with D hard to call. With 2 bases removed from V and 3 bases from J, the gap between germline ends came to 8 bases. Germline CDR1 MNHEY, CDR2 SMNVEV (reference sequence). The CDR3 loop spans 13 amino acids. CDR3 amino acids: CASSLDWDYEQYF. The CDR3 nucleotides read TGTGCCAGCAGTTTAGACTGGGACTACGAGCAGTACTTC.

The CDR3 nucleotides read TGTGCCAGCAGCCCTGGGGGTGGGGAGACCCAGTACTTC. Amino acid sequence: CASSPGGGETQYF. This chain uses TRBV7-9 with TRBJ2-5; D is possibly TRBD1 or TRBD2 (5 bases each). The V end was cut by 5 bases, the J end by 5 bases, with 12 bases between. From germline, CDR1 is SEHNR and CDR2 FQNEAQ (reference sequence). This CDR3 has 13 amino acids.

V is TRBV5-4 and J is TRBJ2-1; 11 nucleotides agree with TRBD2. V shed 4 bases, J shed 3 bases, and the junction held 6 bases outside the gene matches. CDR3 length: 16 residues. CDR1 is SGHNT, CDR2 YYREEE, per germline (reference sequence). CDR3: CASSPEGLADYNEQFF. The CDR3 region has the DNA TGTGCCAGCAGCCCTGAGGGACTAGCGGACTACAATGAGCAGTTCTTC.